This is a list of T cell receptor beta chains from one sample in a study of shared clonotypes between healthy human individuals. TCRdb's table, derived via immunoSEQ multiplex PCR, lists solely in-frame clones and lacks some. The repertoire holds about 2,500,000 clones, with about 92% as singletons. The source material was naive CD4+ T cells sorted from blood. These TCRs come from a man between 18 and 29 years old in good health. Both conserved end residues are part of each CDR3. Fields, in order: clone size, D gene, V gene, J gene, CDR3 protein, CDR3 DNA. The D gene is left open where the match is weak. Clone size appears in some rows only: once, few, many, or a class for an expanded clone.

NA	NA	TRBV10-2	TRBJ1-4	CASTTGLNEKLFF	TGCGCCAGCACGACAGGACTTAATGAAAAACTGTTTTTT
NA	TRBD1	TRBV30	TRBJ2-3	CAWSVTGAGTDTQYF	TGTGCCTGGAGTGTGACAGGGGCCGGCACAGATACGCAGTATTTT
NA	NA	TRBV4-1	TRBJ2-3	CASSPERVAGSTDTQYF	TGCGCCAGCAGCCCAGAAAGAGTGGCGGGGAGCACAGATACGCAGTATTTT
NA	TRBD1	TRBV10-3	TRBJ1-5	CAISEGQGYSNQPQHF	TGTGCCATCAGTGAGGGACAGGGATATAGCAATCAGCCCCAGCATTTT
NA	NA	TRBV7-2	TRBJ1-6	CASSLLTGLGSPLHF	TGTGCCAGCAGCTTACTTACAGGCTTGGGTTCACCCCTCCACTTT
NA	TRBD2	TRBV2	TRBJ2-5	CASNPAAGEETQYF	TGTGCCAGCAACCCCGCCGCGGGAGAAGAGACCCAGTACTTC
NA	NA	TRBV28	TRBJ2-5	CASSLLGLQGQQETQYF	TGTGCCAGCAGTTTATTGGGTCTCCAGGGACAACAAGAGACCCAGTACTTC
NA	TRBD1	TRBV18	TRBJ2-7	CASSPGQGPYEQYF	TGTGCCAGCTCACCTGGACAGGGACCCTACGAGCAGTACTTC
NA	NA	TRBV18	TRBJ2-3	CASSPMTGSTDTQYF	TGTGCCAGCTCACCCATGACGGGAAGCACAGATACGCAGTATTTT
NA	NA	TRBV5-1	TRBJ1-2	CASSGSLAYGYTF	TGCGCCAGCAGCGGGTCTCTGGCCTATGGCTACACCTTC
NA	NA	TRBV4-1	TRBJ2-7	CASSPRPDSSSYEQYF	TGCGCCAGCAGCCCTAGACCCGACAGTTCCTCCTACGAGCAGTACTTC
NA	TRBD1	TRBV5-1	TRBJ2-7	CASTSVAGGSYEQYF	TGCGCCAGCACCTCGGTAGCAGGGGGCTCCTACGAGCAGTACTTC
NA	NA	TRBV4-2	TRBJ2-4	CASSQGRLAKNIQYF	TGTGCCAGCAGCCAAGGTCGATTAGCCAAAAACATTCAGTACTTC
NA	TRBD1	TRBV11-2	TRBJ2-3	CASSFPRGPDTQYF	TGTGCCAGCAGCTTTCCCAGGGGGCCTGATACGCAGTATTTT
once	TRBD2	TRBV2	TRBJ2-7	CASRGTSGRYEQYF	TGTGCCAGCAGGGGGACTAGCGGGAGATACGAGCAGTACTTC